This is a list of T cell receptor beta chains from one sample in a study of CD8+ T cells in alopecia areata. Libraries were prepared by immunoSEQ multiplex PCR; TCRdb keeps only in-frame clonotypes and omits some of them. Of approximately 210,000 clones listed, 45% to 75% were seen once; the top ten hold roughly 3.3%. This sample comprised CD4+ T cells sorted from blood, obtained at week 4, from a patient treated with tofacitinib. Source of these receptors: a human donor with alopecia areata. CDR3s include the opening cysteine and the closing phenylalanine or tryptophan. Fields, in order: clone size, D gene, J gene, V gene, CDR3 protein, CDR3 DNA. A D gene is named only where the DNA matches it firmly. Size tells how often a clone was seen (once, few, many) or the class of an expanded clone, and some rows leave it out.

-,-,TRBJ2-7,TRBV29-1,CSVSAPNEQYF,TGCAGCGTTAGTGCCCCTAACGAGCAGTACTTC
-,-,TRBJ2-5,TRBV9,CASSVDNGGWKTQYF,TGTGCCAGCAGCGTAGACAACGGGGGATGGAAGACCCAGTACTTC
-,-,TRBJ2-7,TRBV2,CASISAEVYEQYF,TGTGCCAGCATTTCGGCGGAGGTCTACGAGCAGTACTTC
-,-,TRBJ2-5,TRBV2,CASRVVSETQYF,TGTGCCAGCAGAGTAGTATCAGAGACCCAGTACTTC
-,-,TRBJ2-2,TRBV7-7,CASSLDSGELFF,TGTGCTAGCAGCCTCGACTCCGGGGAGCTGTTTTTT
-,-,TRBJ1-1,TRBV7-8,CASSLAGPEAFF,TGTGCCAGCAGCTTAGCAGGGCCTGAAGCTTTCTTT
-,-,TRBJ2-3,TRBV7-2,CASSLLGSSTDTQYF,TGTGCCAGCAGCTTACTAGGTAGTAGCACAGATACGCAGTATTTT
once,-,TRBJ2-7,TRBV29-1,CSVEGLVANEQYF,TGCAGCGTTGAAGGCCTAGTAGCCAACGAGCAGTACTTC
-,-,TRBJ2-3,TRBV4-2,CASTQRRSTDTQYF,TGTGCCAGCACCCAGCGGAGAAGCACAGATACGCAGTATTTT
-,-,TRBJ1-2,TRBV7-2,CASSLSRGDYGYTF,TGTGCCAGCAGCTTATCCCGGGGGGACTATGGCTACACCTTC
once,-,TRBJ2-7,TRBV28,CASSLGSYEQYF,TGTGCCAGCAGTTTAGGGTCCTACGAGCAGTACTTC
-,-,TRBJ2-2,TRBV13,CASSSATGELFF,TGTGCCAGCAGCTCGGCCACCGGGGAGCTGTTTTTT
-,TRBD1,TRBJ1-2,TRBV7-2,CASSPRTGDSYGYTF,TGTGCCAGCAGCCCTAGGACAGGGGACAGCTATGGCTACACCTTC
-,TRBD1,TRBJ2-3,TRBV29-1,CSVPDRGPTDTQYF,TGCAGCGTTCCTGACAGGGGCCCGACAGATACGCAGTATTTT
few,TRBD1,TRBJ1-2,TRBV7-9,CASSFGQGSFNYGYTF,TGTGCCAGCAGCTTTGGACAGGGCAGCTTTAACTATGGCTACACCTTC
-,-,TRBJ1-1,TRBV10-3,CAISGRDEAFF,TGTGCCATCAGTGGACGGGATGAAGCTTTCTTT
few,TRBD2,TRBJ2-3,TRBV29-1,CSVAGGVPDTQYF,TGCAGCGTTGCGGGGGGAGTCCCAGATACGCAGTATTTT
-,-,TRBJ1-3,TRBV4-3,CASSPGRGISGNTIYF,TGCGCCAGCAGCCCGGGGCGGGGAATCTCTGGAAACACCATATATTTT
-,TRBD1,TRBJ2-3,TRBV30,CAWSPQGSQYF,TGTGCCTGGAGTCCACAGGGGTCGCAGTATTTT
-,-,TRBJ2-6,TRBV10-3,CAIRPETRMSGANVLTF,TGTGCCATCCGACCGGAGACTAGAATGTCTGGGGCCAACGTCCTGACTTTC
-,-,TRBJ1-1,TRBV2,CASSGDRNTEAFF,TGTGCCAGCAGTGGGGACCGGAACACTGAAGCTTTCTTT
-,TRBD2,TRBJ2-3,TRBV4-3,CASSQGLAESTDTQYF,TGCGCCAGCAGCCAAGGACTAGCGGAAAGCACAGATACGCAGTATTTT
-,-,TRBJ1-6,TRBV4-1,CASSQGQVESPLHF,TGCGCCAGCAGCCAAGGGCAGGTGGAATCACCCCTCCACTTT
-,-,TRBJ1-1,TRBV29-1,CSVVVGRNTEAFF,TGCAGCGTCGTTGTGGGCAGAAACACTGAAGCTTTCTTT
-,TRBD2,TRBJ2-1,TRBV7-9,CASSFMGLAGGYSYNEQFF,TGTGCCAGCAGCTTCATGGGACTAGCGGGGGGTTACTCCTACAATGAGCAGTTCTTC
-,TRBD1,TRBJ2-2,TRBV29-1,CSTGDNANTGELFF,TGCAGCACAGGGGACAACGCGAACACCGGGGAGCTGTTTTTT
-,-,TRBJ1-2,TRBV29-1,CSVAGFTNYGYTF,TGCAGCGTTGCGGGATTTACGAACTATGGCTACACCTTC
-,-,TRBJ2-2,TRBV30,CAWRTGRVGELFF,TGTGCCTGGAGAACAGGGCGGGTCGGGGAGCTGTTTTTT
few,TRBD2,TRBJ2-3,TRBV10-3,CAIAGGTDTQYF,TGTGCCATCGCGGGGGGCACAGATACGCAGTATTTT
-,-,TRBJ1-1,TRBV29-1,CSVEAGSTEAFF,TGCAGCGTTGAGGCAGGAAGTACTGAAGCTTTCTTT
-,-,TRBJ2-7,TRBV7-9,CASSLGARYYEQYF,TGTGCCAGCAGCTTAGGAGCGAGATACTACGAGCAGTACTTC
-,TRBD1,TRBJ2-7,TRBV4-3,CASSPEGQDPYEQYF,TGCGCCAGCAGCCCGGAGGGACAGGACCCCTACGAGCAGTACTTC
once,-,TRBJ2-1,TRBV27,CASSNADSFRRDEQFF,TGTGCCAGCAGCAATGCGGACAGTTTTAGGCGCGATGAGCAGTTCTTC
-,TRBD1,TRBJ2-7,TRBV15,CATSGQGTGQYF,TGTGCCACCTCCGGACAGGGTACGGGGCAGTACTTC
-,-,TRBJ1-1,TRBV2,CASSARVGNTEAFF,TGTGCCAGCAGTGCCAGGGTTGGGAACACTGAAGCTTTCTTT
-,-,TRBJ2-7,TRBV23-1,CASSRDGSLGYF,TGCGCCAGCAGTCGCGATGGGAGCTTGGGGTACTTC
-,-,TRBJ2-3,TRBV5-4,CASSLGWGADTQYF,TGTGCCAGCAGCCTAGGCTGGGGTGCAGATACGCAGTATTTT
-,TRBD2,TRBJ2-5,TRBV7-2,CASSLVAGAGETQYF,TGTGCCAGCAGCTTAGTAGCGGGGGCCGGGGAGACCCAGTACTTC
-,TRBD1,TRBJ1-1,TRBV29-1,CSVETGSTEAFF,TGCAGCGTTGAGACAGGGAGCACTGAAGCTTTCTTT
-,-,TRBJ2-5,TRBV2,CASSEVTAPINQYF,TGTGCCAGCAGTGAAGTGACTGCCCCGATTAACCAGTACTTC
few,-,TRBJ2-7,TRBV7-2,CASSLGEGRGAGEQYF,TGTGCCAGCAGCTTAGGAGAGGGGAGAGGCGCGGGGGAGCAGTACTTC
-,-,TRBJ2-1,TRBV7-8,CASSLGTANNEQFF,TGTGCCAGCAGCTTAGGGACAGCAAACAATGAGCAGTTCTTC
few,-,TRBJ1-4,TRBV7-9,CASSLGADEKLFF,TGTGCCAGCAGCTTAGGTGCGGATGAAAAACTGTTTTTT
-,-,TRBJ2-5,TRBV7-9,CASSPSRETQYF,TGTGCCAGCAGCCCCTCGAGGGAGACCCAGTACTTC
-,-,TRBJ2-1,TRBV29-1,CSVEGSTLSYNEQFF,TGCAGCGTTGAGGGGTCGACACTTTCCTACAATGAGCAGTTCTTC
-,-,TRBJ2-7,TRBV15,CATSREPPYEQYF,TGTGCCACCAGCAGAGAGCCCCCCTACGAGCAGTACTTC
-,-,TRBJ1-5,TRBV2,CASSGGGNQPQHF,TGTGCCAGCAGTGGGGGGGGCAATCAGCCCCAGCATTTT
-,-,TRBJ2-7,TRBV18,CASSPGPPYEQYF,TGTGCCAGCTCACCGGGACCTCCCTACGAGCAGTACTTC
-,-,TRBJ1-6,TRBV5-1,CASSLDGNSPLHF,TGCGCCAGCAGCTTGGACGGGAATTCACCCCTCCACTTT
-,-,TRBJ2-5,TRBV6-1,CASRREETQYF,TGTGCCAGCAGAAGAGAAGAGACCCAGTACTTC
-,-,TRBJ1-6,TRBV30,CAWSPQQGSPLHF,TGTGCCTGGAGTCCTCAACAGGGTTCACCCCTCCACTTT
-,-,TRBJ2-7,TRBV28,CASSIKQYEQYF,TGTGCCAGCAGTATTAAACAGTACGAGCAGTACTTC